This T cell receptor beta chain was sequenced during a study of long-term antiretroviral therapy in people with HIV (dated by TCRdb to between 2021 and 2024). Study-wide context: The earliest samples were collected roughly a decade before the 2015 WHO recommendation for immediate ART, at a time when ART was usually postponed until CD4 counts fell. No cross-contamination during QIAcube processing turned up in test extractions that ran a monoclonal T-cell line alongside 30 to 35 polyclonal samples. About 35% of the 30 participants with HIV were female. From some 30 adults with confirmed HIV infection, the cohort provided around 180 cryopreserved PBMC samples, gathered serially across a mean of around six years (range 1-12). A retrospective serial study tested whether ART initiation and durable HIV suppression were associated with changes in peripheral blood TRB repertoire composition and diversity.

Inclusion was restricted to participants for whom at least one PBMC sample before ART initiation and at least two post-ART samples were available. All participants with HIV were treated in the United States of America. Before DNA extraction, cryopreserved samples of about 0.95-11 million PBMC were thawed and then washed. At the time of the earliest PBMC sample, participants with HIV were aged between roughly 23 and 60 years. PBMC samples from each participant spanned 1-4 timepoints before ART initiation and 2-8 timepoints after ART initiation, with a median of 7 samples. For every participant, serial HIV viral load, CD4+ T-cell count, ART history and demographic data were obtained. Genomic DNA was extracted from unsorted PBMC with a Qiagen kit on a QIAcube, processed in batches of 12 samples. The immunoSEQ hsTCRB v3.0 assay was used at survey level resolution to sequence the TRB variable region. A depth of about 35,000-55,000 T-cell genomes per sample was targeted for TRB sequencing. TRB libraries were pooled and sequenced on an Illumina MiSeq using a v3 150-cycle kit. The source study handled its data this way. Repertoire analysis was performed in R inside a reproducible Nextflow workflow that covered QC, data transformation and analysis. LymphoSeq2, an R package for exploring AIRR-Seq data, was used to implement the custom analyses. Four samples yielding fewer than 5000 total TRB sequences were excluded, leaving more than 150 analyzed HIV repertoires. Of the roughly 180 retained HIV repertoires, 55 to 60 were collected before and around 130 after ART initiation. Repertoires were downsampled to 5000 TRB nucleotide sequences, and summary statistics were averaged over 100 downsampling iterations. The analysis kept only TRB sequences whose CDR3 regions were at least seven amino acids long. Diversity was assessed using a clonality score derived from Shannon entropy and using the Gini coefficient. In the repertoire networks, any two of the top 5000 CDR3 amino acid sequences were linked whenever the two sequences differed by an edit distance of one. Antigen specificity groups and MHC restriction were predicted for TRB CDR3 amino acid sequences with GLIPH2. Known CMV, EBV, HIV or tissue antigen associations were flagged by matching CDR3 amino acid sequences against VDJdb and McPAS-TCR. Pre-ART, post-ART and control groups were compared with Wilcoxon signed-rank tests and Holm-Bonferroni correction. Sourced from immuneACCESS, this table was stored by TCRdb with only in-frame sequences that have V and J called. A share of the clones is absent; for the studies checked, an unresolved V gene accounts for under half, and the remainder has no known explanation. The DNA was the basis for D and trimming; V, J and clone size are from that table. Here the sample has some 26,000 clones; roughly four fifths occur a single time. 12% to 15% of the sample belongs to the ten largest clones.

The CDR1 and CDR2 encoded by the germline V gene are MRHNA and SNTAGT. Including the terminal cysteine and phenylalanine, the CDR3 comprises 13 residues. The kept DNA is CDR3 alone, 39 bases in frame from the first base. V is clipped by 8 bases and J by 1 base, and the sequence between their germline boundaries is 11 bases long. Study-level results and caveats: Inferences about post-ART repertoire changes were limited because no data were available on ART adherence, viral resistance or therapy changes. HIV repertoires had narrower CDR3 length ranges than controls, and the network structure suggested an antigen-experienced repertoire that shifted only slightly toward naive after ART. Samples dated from the mid-2000s to the late 2010s, and the ART regimens used may be less effective than current ones. Starting ART was linked to a significant rise in TRB diversity, yet even with long-term ART the diversity remained significantly lower than in transplant donor controls. Expanded TRB clones identified before ART initiation dominated the repertoire at all time points, although this dominance fluctuated and declined in many PLHIV after ART. Because pre-ART samples had limited cell numbers, profiling was done on unsorted PBMC rather than on sorted CD4+ and CD8+ T cells. Owing to limited PBMC availability, only the TCR beta chain was sequenced, without alpha chain pairing.

A note on this clone: What antigen it recognizes has not been identified. Base qualities are not at hand, and no much larger clone is one base apart.

The TCR originated in a man aged 50 or older with HIV. The input for sequencing was unsorted PBMCs, taken 2.9 years after starting antiretroviral therapy. The chain is assembled from TRBV6-4 and TRBJ1-1, with the D gene too uncertain to name. The CDR3 region reads CASRGSGNTEAFF. The sequence in DNA is TGTGCCAGCCGGGGATCCGGGAACACTGAAGCTTTCTTT.